This entry concerns a single T cell receptor beta chain. In germline, CDR1 is KGHSH, CDR2 LQKENI. This CDR3 has 15 amino acids. V shed 0 bases and J shed 4 bases, with 9 bases lying between them. The data were obtained in a study of blood T cell repertoires in COVID-19. Study-wide background: Sites across the United States, Italy and Spain contributed samples from acute and convalescent COVID-19.

In the original analysis: Reference gene primer amplification gave estimated nucleated cell counts. Clones were sequenced by immunoSEQ multiplex PCR, and TCRdb holds only the in-frame ones, with some missing. V, J and clone size derive from that table, while D and trimming were established from the DNA sequence. The repertoire consists of roughly 150,000 clones, with more than 75% occurring once and the leading ten covering roughly a sixth. Source material: peripheral blood. This sequence was found in a man aged 60-69 years with active or convalescent COVID-19. The rearrangement links TRBV18 to TRBJ1-4; no firm D call. The CDR3 here is CASSPPGQVNEKLFF. In DNA form, the CDR3 reads TGTGCCAGCTCACCACCGGGTCAGGTTAATGAAAAACTGTTTTTT. The whole variable domain, remainder taken from reference TRBV18 and TRBJ1-4, is NAGVMQNPRHLVRRRGQEARLRCSPMKGHSHVYWYRQLPEEGLKFMVYLQKENIIDESGMPKERFSAEFPKEGPSILRIQQVVRGDSAAYFCASSPPGQVNEKLFFGSGTQLSVL.